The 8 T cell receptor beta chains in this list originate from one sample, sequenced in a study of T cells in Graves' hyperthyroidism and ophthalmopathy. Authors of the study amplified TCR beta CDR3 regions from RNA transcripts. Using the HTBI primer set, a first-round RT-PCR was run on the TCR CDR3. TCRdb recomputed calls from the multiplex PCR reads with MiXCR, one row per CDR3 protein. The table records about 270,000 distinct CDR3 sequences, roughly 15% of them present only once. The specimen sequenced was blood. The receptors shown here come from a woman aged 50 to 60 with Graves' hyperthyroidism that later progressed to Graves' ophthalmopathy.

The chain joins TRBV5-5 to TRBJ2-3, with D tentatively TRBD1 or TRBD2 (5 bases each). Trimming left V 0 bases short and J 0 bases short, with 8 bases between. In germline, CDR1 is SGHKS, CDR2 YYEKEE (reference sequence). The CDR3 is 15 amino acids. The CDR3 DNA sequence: TGTGCCAGCAGCTTGGGATGGGGGAGCACAGATACGCAGTATTTT. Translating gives CASSLGWGSTDTQYF.

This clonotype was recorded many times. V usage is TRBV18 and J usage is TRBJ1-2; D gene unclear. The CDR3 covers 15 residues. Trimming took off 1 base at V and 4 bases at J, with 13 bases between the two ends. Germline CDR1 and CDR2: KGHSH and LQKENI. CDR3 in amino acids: CASSPQSVGGYGYTF. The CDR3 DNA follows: TGTGCCAGCTCACCACAATCCGTGGGAGGCTATGGCTACACCTTC.

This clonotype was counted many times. The CDR3 bases are TGTGCCAGCAGTTTATGGGGGGTTTCGGATGGCTACACCTTC. Protein product: CASSLWGVSDGYTF. The J gene is TRBJ1-2, the V gene TRBV12-3 or TRBV12-4, with D tentatively TRBD1 (5 bases). V gave up 2 bases and J gave up 6 bases, with 13 bases separating them. This CDR3 comprises 14 residues.

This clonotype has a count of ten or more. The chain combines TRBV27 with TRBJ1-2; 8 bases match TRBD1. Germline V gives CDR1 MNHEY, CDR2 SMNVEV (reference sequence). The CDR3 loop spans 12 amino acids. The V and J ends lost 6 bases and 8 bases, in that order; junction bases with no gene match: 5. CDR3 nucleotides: TGTGCCAGCAGATCAGGGGGCGCGGGCTACACCTTC. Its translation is CASRSGGAGYTF.

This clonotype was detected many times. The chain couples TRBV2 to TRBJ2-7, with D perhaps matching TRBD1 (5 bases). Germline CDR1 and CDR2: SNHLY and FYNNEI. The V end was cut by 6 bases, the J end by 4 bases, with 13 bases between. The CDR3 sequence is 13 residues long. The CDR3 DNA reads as TGTGCCAGCAGGAGGTGGGGCTCATACGAGCAGTACTTC. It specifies CASRRWGSYEQYF.

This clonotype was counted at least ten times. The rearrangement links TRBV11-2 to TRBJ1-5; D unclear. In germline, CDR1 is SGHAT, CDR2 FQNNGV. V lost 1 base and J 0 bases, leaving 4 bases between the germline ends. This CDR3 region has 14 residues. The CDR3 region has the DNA TGTGCCAGCAGCTTAGGGTTTAGCAATCAGCCCCAGCATTTT. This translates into CASSLGFSNQPQHF.

The CDR3 region is CASSEGVGGRLQETQYF. The CDR3 region has the DNA TGTGCCAGCAGTGAAGGGGTTGGGGGGAGGCTACAAGAGACCCAGTACTTC. J is TRBJ2-5 and V is TRBV6-1, with a weak D call TRBD2 (6 bases). V lost 1 base, J lost 2 bases, and 17 bases lay in between. The CDR3 totals 17 residues. Germline lookup yields CDR1 MNHNS and CDR2 SASEGT.

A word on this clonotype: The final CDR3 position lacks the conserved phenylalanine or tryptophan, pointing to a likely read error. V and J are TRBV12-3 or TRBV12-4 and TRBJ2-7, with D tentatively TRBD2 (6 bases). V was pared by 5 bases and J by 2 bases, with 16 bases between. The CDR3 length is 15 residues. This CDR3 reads CASSQHGGATYEQYI. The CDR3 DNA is TGTGCCAGCAGTCAACACGGCGGGGCGACCTACGAGCAGTACATC.